This T cell receptor beta chain was obtained from a study of low-dose radiotherapy and immunotherapy resistance in tumors. Study as a whole: Over 26 weeks, cohort 2 got 1 Gy every two weeks, reaching 13 Gy.

As concerns this clonotype: This may come from a read error, since a much larger clone is one base off.

CDR1 and CDR2 from the germline V gene are SGHTS and YDEGEE. The CDR3 has 11 amino acids. Time point indicated: before trial treatment. Every donor was treated with nivolumab, ipilimumab, aspirin, low-dose cyclophosphamide and also low-dose radiotherapy. Tumors of eligible patients were advanced, solid and lacking tumor-infiltrating lymphocytes. Primers targeting TRAV and TRBV primed first-strand cDNA, covering alpha and beta chains. A roughly 20-cycle PCR with a constant-region primer and V-primer adapter amplified TCRs. Following isolation, mRNA was amplified via in vitro transcription. TCRdb reanalysed the reads using MiXCR and keeps one entry per CDR3 protein. Of about 82,000 distinct CDR3 sequences listed, 18% are singletons.

The TCR comes from a male donor with prostate cancer. The sequencing here drew on PBMCs, taken before treatment. The V gene is TRBV5-8, the J gene TRBJ2-4; D remains ambiguous. The CDR3 sequence is CASSLVNTQYF. CDR3 nucleotides: TGTGCCAGCAGCTTGGTAAACACTCAGTACTTC.